This T cell receptor beta chain was recorded in a study of control samples from healthy donors and cancer patients. Method: immunoSEQ multiplex PCR; TCRdb's copy keeps in-frame clones and lacks some. The table lists just over 150,000 clones, nearly 95% of them singletons. Germline trimming cut 6 bases from V and 4 bases from J; bases unmatched to any gene: 7. The CDR3 is 14 residues long. The germline V gene has CDR1 SGHTA and CDR2 FQGNSA. This chain uses TRBV7-2 with TRBJ2-3, with 7 bases that match TRBD1. The clonotype was recovered from a middle-aged man in good health. Sequenced sample: blood. Here the CDR3 DNA reads TGTGCCAGCAGGCCTTACACAGGGGCAGATACGCAGTATTTT. Encoded protein: CASRPYTGADTQYF. Full variable domain (missing parts from reference TRBV7-2 and TRBJ2-3): GAGVSQSPSNKVTEKGKDVELRCDPISGHTALYWYRQSLGQGLEFLIYFQGNSAPDKSGLPSDRFSAERTGGSVSTLTIQRTQQEDSAVYLCASRPYTGADTQYFGPGTRLTVL.